These 23 T cell receptor beta chains were sequenced from one sample in a study of T cell responses to AZD1222 COVID-19 vaccine. Profiled with immunoSEQ multiplex PCR; TCRdb holds only in-frame clones, not every one. The sample shows about 140,000 clones, roughly 90% of them seen only once. Specimen: peripheral blood, collected on day 0 of AZD1222 vaccination. The receptors shown here come from an adult in good health.

The rearrangement links TRBV6-5 to TRBJ1-1, with TRBD1 matching 7 bases. The CDR3 contains 14 residues. In germline, CDR1 is MNHEY, CDR2 SVGAGI. The V gene end was trimmed by 6 bases and the J gene end by 4 bases; junction bases not matched to a gene: 8. The CDR3 DNA is TGTGCCAGCAGAATGAGGGGGCAGGTCACTGAAGCTTTCTTT. Translated, it gives CASRMRGQVTEAFF.

This sequence joins TRBV5-4 and TRBJ2-7; possibly TRBD1 or TRBD2 for D (5 bases each). Deletions cut 3 bases from V and 7 bases from J, with 20 bases between. In germline, CDR1 is SGHNT, CDR2 YYREEE (reference sequence). CDR3 length: 15 residues. In nucleotides, the CDR3 is TGTGCCAGCAGCTCATGGGACGGGTCTTTGGGGGAGCAGTACTTC. As protein: CASSSWDGSLGEQYF.

The chain combines TRBV3-1 (or the pseudogene TRBV3-2) with TRBJ2-7; maybe TRBD2 (6 bases). V gave up 4 bases and J gave up 4 bases, with 11 bases separating them. Germline values: CDR1 LGHDT, CDR2 YNNKEL (reference sequence). The CDR3 is 13 amino acids. CDR3 loop: CASSPSAGYEQYF. The CDR3, as DNA: TGTGCCAGCAGCCCCTCGGCGGGATACGAGCAGTACTTC.

In DNA form, the CDR3 reads TGTGCCAGCAGTTTTTCTGGACTACAAAGCACCGGGGAGCTGTTTTTT. Protein sequence: CASSFSGLQSTGELFF. V is TRBV28 and J is TRBJ2-2; weak D call: TRBD2 (6 bases). This CDR3 contains 16 residues. Germline V lookup: CDR1 MDHEN, CDR2 SYDVKM. The germline V and J ends were trimmed by 3 bases and 4 bases, with 15 bases remaining between them.

The chain is built from TRBV6-2 or TRBV6-3 and TRBJ2-2; weak D call: TRBD1 (6 bases). CDR3 length: 15 residues. V gave up 2 bases and J gave up 7 bases, with 14 bases separating them. Germline CDR1 and CDR2: MNHEY and SVGEGT. This CDR3 reads CASSYSRGQHGELFF. For the CDR3, the DNA is TGTGCCAGCAGTTACAGCAGGGGTCAACACGGGGAGCTGTTTTTT.

This sequence joins TRBV7-9 and TRBJ1-5; 7 bases are shared with TRBD1. Trimming cost V 1 base and J 9 bases; bases outside gene matches: 3. Germline V gene sequence: CDR1 SEHNR, CDR2 FQNEAQ (reference sequence). The CDR3 extends over 13 amino acids. CDR3 sequence: CASSLGQGGPQHF. CDR3 nucleotide sequence: TGTGCCAGCAGCTTAGGACAGGGAGGGCCCCAGCATTTT.

DNA of the CDR3: TGTGCCAGCAGCTCGGGGGGACAGGGTGGAACGGGAGGGCGGCAGCAGTTCTTC. This sequence encodes CASSSGGQGGTGGRQQFF. V usage is TRBV11-2 and J usage is TRBJ2-1; D perhaps matches TRBD1 (9 bases). Germline V CDR1 and CDR2: SGHAT, FQNNGV. Trimming took 4 bases from V and 11 from J, leaving 30 bases between them. This CDR3 is built from 18 residues.

This chain connects TRBV11-1 to TRBJ1-2; no definite D call. Germline V lookup: CDR1 SGHAT, CDR2 FQDESV (reference sequence). With 5 bases removed from V and 7 bases from J, the gap between germline ends came to 14 bases. This CDR3 region has 13 residues. CDR3 DNA: TGTGCCAGCAGCCGGACGAGGGATGGTGGCTACACCTTC. This translates into CASSRTRDGGYTF.

The rearrangement links TRBV27 to TRBJ2-5; D is perhaps TRBD1 (5 bases). The V gene's germline CDR1 is MNHEY and CDR2 SMNVEV (reference sequence). CDR3 length: 13 amino acids. With 5 bases removed from V and 0 bases from J, the gap between germline ends came to 7 bases. The chain's CDR3 is CASSRQNQETQYF. CDR3 nucleotide sequence: TGTGCCAGCAGTCGACAGAACCAAGAGACCCAGTACTTC.

The chain is built from TRBV10-3 and TRBJ2-1; D is uncertain. The CDR3 extends over 11 amino acids. CDR1 ENHRY and CDR2 SYGVKD come from the germline V gene. Trimming removed 4 bases at V and 5 bases at J, with 3 bases between. The CDR3 loop is CAISGNNEQFF. CDR3 sequence (DNA): TGTGCCATCAGTGGCAACAATGAGCAGTTCTTC.

The chain couples TRBV2 to TRBJ2-7, with D unclear. V gave up 6 bases and J gave up 5 bases, with 8 bases separating them. The CDR3 is made up of 11 amino acids. The germline CDR1 and CDR2 sequences are SNHLY and FYNNEI. CDR3 nucleotides: TGTGCCAGCAGCCTCCAACACGAGCAGTACTTC. Translated, it gives CASSLQHEQYF.

V usage is TRBV28 and J usage is TRBJ1-6; D is uncertain. The V end was cut by 2 bases, the J end by 8 bases, with 13 bases between. The CDR3 consists of 15 residues. Germline CDR1 and CDR2: MDHEN and SYDVKM. CDR3 in amino acids: CASSLGRPRDSPLHF. The CDR3 DNA is TGTGCCAGCAGTTTAGGCCGTCCGAGAGATTCACCCCTCCACTTT. The full variable domain, its missing parts supplied by reference TRBV28 and TRBJ1-6, is DVKVTQSSRYLVKRTGEKVFLECVQDMDHENMFWYRQDPGLGLRLIYFSYDVKMKEKGDIPEGYSVSREKKERFSLILESASTNQTSMYLCASSLGRPRDSPLHFGNGTRLTVT.

The chain links TRBV5-5 to TRBJ1-1; 8 nucleotides align to TRBD1. The germline V gene encodes CDR1 SGHKS and CDR2 YYEKEE (reference sequence). V lost 3 bases and J lost 1; bases outside the gene matches: 11. The CDR3 totals 17 residues. The CDR3 reads CASSYYLIGQGNTEAFF. Written as DNA, the CDR3 is TGTGCCAGCAGCTATTACTTAATCGGACAGGGGAACACTGAAGCTTTCTTT.

The rearrangement uses TRBV5-1 and TRBJ2-1; TRBD2 matches 8 bases. The CDR3 covers 18 residues. Trimming cost V 1 base and J 2 bases; bases outside gene matches: 11. In germline, CDR1 is SGHRS, CDR2 YFSETQ. CDR3 sequence: CASSLSLVKAGAYNEQFF. In nucleotides, the CDR3 is TGCGCCAGCAGCTTGTCCCTCGTCAAAGCGGGGGCCTACAATGAGCAGTTCTTC.

The count of this clone is one. The chain employs TRBV28 and TRBJ2-1; maybe TRBD1 (5 bases). Germline V CDR1 and CDR2: MDHEN, SYDVKM. The CDR3 spans 13 residues. Trimming took 3 bases from V and 6 from J, leaving 9 bases between them. This CDR3 reads CASSFPGINEQFF. The CDR3 nucleotides are TGTGCCAGCAGTTTCCCAGGGATCAATGAGCAGTTCTTC.

The rearrangement uses TRBV28 and TRBJ2-2; a possible D gene is TRBD1 (6 bases). CDR3 size: 15 residues. Germline lookup yields CDR1 MDHEN and CDR2 SYDVKM. V was cut by 6 bases and J by 6 bases, with 17 bases left in between. This CDR3 reads CASSPFPGVSGELFF. The CDR3 DNA reads as TGTGCCAGCAGCCCTTTTCCAGGGGTTTCCGGGGAGCTGTTTTTT.

The V call is TRBV28, the J call TRBJ2-4; D is perhaps TRBD1 or TRBD2 (6 bases each). Looked up from germline, CDR1 is MDHEN and CDR2 is SYDVKM. V gave up 2 bases and J gave up 7 bases, with 9 bases separating them. The CDR3 runs to 13 residues. The CDR3 bases are TGTGCCAGCAGTTTAAGAGGGGGGAACATTCAGTACTTC. Amino acid sequence: CASSLRGGNIQYF.

The CDR3 DNA is TGTGCCAGCAGCTTGTACGCCGACGAGCAGTACTTC. Protein: CASSLYADEQYF. This chain links TRBV7-9 with TRBJ2-7; D is unclear. Trimming removed 3 bases at V and 5 bases at J, with 8 bases between. Germline-derived CDR1 and CDR2 are SEHNR and FQNEAQ (reference sequence). This CDR3 comprises 12 residues.

Note on this clone: One junction end disagrees with the germline gene, perhaps due to a read error. The V gene is TRBV7-8, the J gene TRBJ1-5; the match to TRBD1 covers 7 bases. The CDR3 totals 14 residues. CDR1 and CDR2 from the germline V gene are SGHVS and FQNEAQ. CDR3 protein: CASTLQGPNQPQHF. The CDR3 coding sequence is TGTGCCAGCACCTTACAGGGGCCCAATCAGCCCCAGCATTTT.

V usage is TRBV6-5 and J usage is TRBJ2-7, with 8 bases that match TRBD1. Per germline, CDR1 MNHEY and CDR2 SVGAGI. Trimming cost V 5 bases and J 2 bases; bases outside gene matches: 8. The CDR3 has 15 amino acids. The CDR3 loop reads CASSKTGEFPYEQYF. Here the CDR3 DNA reads TGTGCCAGCAGTAAGACAGGGGAATTCCCCTACGAGCAGTACTTC.

This chain joins TRBV27 and TRBJ1-2; TRBD1 might be the D (6 bases). Looked up from germline, CDR1 is MNHEY and CDR2 is SMNVEV (reference sequence). The CDR3 is 14 amino acids. The ends were cut back, 6 bases at V and 5 bases at J, with 16 bases in the middle. The CDR3 region is CASSPGGGTYGYTF. CDR3 bases: TGTGCCAGCAGCCCCGGGGGGGGCACGTATGGCTACACCTTC.

The rearrangement links TRBV11-2 to TRBJ1-1; D may be TRBD1 (5 bases). Germline values: CDR1 SGHAT, CDR2 FQNNGV. Trimming left V 1 base short and J 3 bases short, with 9 bases between. The CDR3 has 14 amino acids. CDR3 nucleotide sequence: TGTGCCAGCAGCTTAGTCTGGGGGGACACTGAAGCTTTCTTT. Protein: CASSLVWGDTEAFF.

This chain links TRBV7-2 with TRBJ2-2; D not certain. This CDR3 has 16 amino acids. The V end was cut by 4 bases, the J end by 4 bases, with 16 bases between. Germline V gene sequence: CDR1 SGHTA, CDR2 FQGNSA. Here the CDR3 DNA reads TGTGCCAGCAGCTCAAGGGCAGGTGGGATCACCGGGGAGCTGTTTTTT. Translation: CASSSRAGGITGELFF.